The 18 T cell receptor beta chains in this list originate from one sample, sequenced in a study of blood T cells in healthy people across ages. Then a second PCR, running roughly 7 to 11 cycles, was carried out with a sample-barcoded 5' primer and a J-beta primer mix. MiXCR, applied by TCRdb to the 5' RACE reads, yields one record per CDR3 protein. Among about 1.6 million distinct CDR3 sequences listed, 34% were seen once. Sequencing input: blood. Receptors were obtained from a woman aged 25 to 39 in good health.

The rearrangement uses TRBV20-1 and TRBJ2-4, with D unresolved. The CDR3 has 13 amino acids. Germline V lookup: CDR1 DFQATT, CDR2 SNEGSKA (reference sequence). V lost 3 bases, J lost 7 bases, and 13 bases lay in between. The CDR3, as DNA: TGCAGTGCTAGGAGCACGGACGAGAACATTCAGTACTTC. Its translation: CSARSTDENIQYF.

V and J are TRBV7-2 and TRBJ2-3, with TRBD2 identical over 9 bases. CDR1 SGHTA and CDR2 FQGNSA come from the germline V gene. V lost 5 bases, J lost 4 bases, and 10 bases stayed unmatched. CDR3 length: 16 amino acids. In DNA, the CDR3 is TGTGCCAGCAGCCGCTGTGATAGCGGGGGTGCAGATACGCAGTATTTT. Amino acid sequence: CASSRCDSGGADTQYF.

This clonotype has only a few counts. V is TRBV10-3 and J is TRBJ2-1; TRBD1 aligns across 10 bases. The germline V gene has CDR1 ENHRY and CDR2 SYGVKD. J was trimmed by 8 bases and V by 10 bases; bases with no gene match: 8. There are 13 residues in the CDR3. This CDR3 is CATSGTGEDEQFF. The CDR3 bases are TGTGCCACCTCCGGGACAGGGGAGGATGAGCAGTTCTTC.

This chain joins TRBV4-1 and TRBJ2-5, with D perhaps matching TRBD1 (6 bases). V lost 1 base and J 4 bases, leaving 13 bases between the germline ends. This CDR3 is built from 15 residues. CDR1 MGHRA and CDR2 YSYEKL come from the germline V gene. CDR3: CASSQGIGGGETQYF. CDR3 nucleotides: TGCGCCAGCAGCCAAGGGATTGGGGGCGGAGAGACCCAGTACTTC.

The chain joins TRBV20-1 to TRBJ2-2, with D possibly being TRBD1 (6 bases). The CDR3 contains 12 residues. Per the germline V gene, CDR1 is DFQATT and CDR2 is SNEGSKA (reference sequence). V lost 1 base and J lost 9, with 9 bases in between. CDR3 DNA: TGCAGTGCTAGAGGGGACACTTGGGAGCTGTTTTTT. This gives the protein CSARGDTWELFF.

This chain uses TRBV7-6 with TRBJ1-4; TRBD1 might be the D (5 bases). The CDR3 covers 14 residues. Per the germline V gene, CDR1 is SGHVS and CDR2 is FNYEAQ. The germline V and J ends were trimmed by 5 bases and 7 bases, with 14 bases remaining between them. The CDR3 nucleotides are TGTGCCAGCAGCCCACGGGGGGAAAGTGAAAAACTGTTTTTT. Translation gives CASSPRGESEKLFF.

The table lists this clonotype with a few counts. The chain is built from TRBV20-1 and TRBJ2-1; tentatively, D is TRBD1 (5 bases). The CDR3 length is 18 residues. Germline loops: CDR1 DFQATT, CDR2 SNEGSKA (reference sequence). Trimming took off 0 bases at V and 6 bases at J, with 24 bases between the two ends. The CDR3 region is CSARDSSIPREMGNEQFF. CDR3 nucleotides: TGCAGTGCTAGAGATTCAAGTATCCCCAGGGAAATGGGCAATGAGCAGTTCTTC.

The chain carries TRBV27 and TRBJ2-7, with D hard to call. This CDR3 has 14 amino acids. Germline CDR1 MNHEY, CDR2 SMNVEV (reference sequence). With 1 base removed from V and 4 bases from J, the gap between germline ends came to 11 bases. The DNA of the CDR3 is TGTGCCAGCAGTTTATTATATCCTAGATACGAGCAGTACTTC. Its translation: CASSLLYPRYEQYF.

The rearrangement links TRBV11-2 to TRBJ1-4; possible D gene TRBD1, 6 bases. V was clipped by 4 bases and J by 7 bases, with 13 bases between them. The CDR3 extends over 14 amino acids. In germline, CDR1 is SGHAT, CDR2 FQNNGV. CDR3 bases: TGTGCCAGCAGCTCAAAAGGGGGATTTGAAAAACTGTTTTTT. Residues: CASSSKGGFEKLFF.

V and J are TRBV20-1 and TRBJ2-3, with TRBD2 matching over 10 bases. Losses at the gene ends were 6 bases for V and 0 bases for J; bases not matched to a gene: 3. CDR3 length: 14 amino acids. Germline V gene lookup returns CDR1 DFQATT and CDR2 SNEGSKA (reference sequence). DNA for the CDR3: TGCAGTGCAGGACTAGCGGATAGCACAGATACGCAGTATTTT. This encodes CSAGLADSTDTQYF.

CDR3 protein: CASSHLKGRNTEAFF. CDR3 bases: TGTGCCAGCAGCCATCTAAAGGGGCGGAACACTGAAGCTTTCTTT. The chain combines TRBV14 with TRBJ1-1, with D perhaps matching TRBD1 (5 bases). Germline CDR1 SGHDN, CDR2 FVKESK. V lost 3 bases, J lost 1 base, and 12 bases lay in between. There are 15 residues in the CDR3.

Worth noting for this clonotype: Possible read error: a much larger clone is one base away. This CDR3 is missing its conserved last phenylalanine or tryptophan, likely due to a read error. The chain links TRBV4-2 to TRBJ1-2; D unresolved. The CDR3 runs to 19 residues. The V and J ends lost 0 bases and 2 bases respectively, with 22 bases between them. From germline, CDR1 is LGHNA and CDR2 YNFKEQ. CDR3 nucleotides: TGTGCCAGCAGCCAAGATTTAACAAGCGGATCGACAATGAACTATGGCTACACCTTA. Translated, it gives CASSQDLTSGSTMNYGYTL.

In its sample, this clonotype was seen a few times. This chain uses TRBV7-9 with TRBJ2-1; 9 bases are a match to TRBD2. Germline V lookup: CDR1 SEHNR, CDR2 FQNEAQ (reference sequence). The V gene end was trimmed by 2 bases and the J gene end by 2 bases; junction bases not matched to a gene: 16. There are 20 residues in the CDR3. The CDR3 region has the DNA TGTGCCAGCAGCTTAACCCGTTTTCTACGTAGCGGGAGAACCTACAATGAGCAGTTCTTC. Residues: CASSLTRFLRSGRTYNEQFF.

There are many counts of this clonotype. V usage is TRBV7-2 and J usage is TRBJ2-7; 9 nucleotides match TRBD1. Per germline, CDR1 SGHTA and CDR2 FQGNSA. V shed 4 bases, J shed 7 bases, and the junction held 8 bases outside the gene matches. The length of the CDR3 is 14 residues. The CDR3 DNA sequence: TGTGCCAGCAGCTCCCGGGACAGGGATAGGGAGCAGTACTTC. Protein sequence: CASSSRDRDREQYF.

A few counts support this clonotype. V and J are TRBV15 and TRBJ2-7; 7 bases are shared with TRBD2. Germline trimming cut 0 bases from V and 5 bases from J; bases unmatched to any gene: 7. CDR1 and CDR2 (germline): LNHNV, YYDKDF (reference sequence). The length of the CDR3 is 15 residues. The chain's CDR3 is CATSRDGTTRDEQYF. Here the CDR3 DNA reads TGTGCCACCAGCAGAGATGGGACTACCAGGGACGAGCAGTACTTC.

This clonotype was seen only once. A single base separates this from a much larger clone, so it may be a read error. V is TRBV12-3 or TRBV12-4 and J is TRBJ2-1, with 12 bases that match TRBD2. The CDR3 is 14 residues long. V dropped 10 bases and J dropped 5; count of bases not matched to a gene: 6. Here the CDR3 DNA reads TGTGCCAACAGCCTAGCGGGAGGGGACAATGAGCAGTTCTTC. Its protein is CANSLAGGDNEQFF.

This chain joins TRBV11-2 and TRBJ2-7; no clear D gene. The J call could be wrong; TRBJ2-5 is a better fit for the DNA end. The germline V gene has CDR1 SGHAT and CDR2 FQNNGV. This CDR3 is built from 14 residues. The CDR3 reads CASSLGEGLETQYF. CDR3 nucleotide sequence: TGTGCCAGCAGCTTAGGGGAAGGTTTAGAGACCCAGTACTTC.

In its sample, this clonotype was seen a few times. V and J are TRBV12-3 or TRBV12-4 and TRBJ1-1; no firm D call. The CDR3 has 14 amino acids. Trimming stripped 3 bases from V and 1 base from J, with 9 bases between. CDR3 DNA: TGTGCCAGCAGTTTGAGGAAAGGGAACACTGAAGCTTTCTTT. Amino acids: CASSLRKGNTEAFF.